The clone carrying this T cell receptor (beta chain) was seen just once. The record originates from a study of OX40 agonist ivuxolimab in advanced cancers. At the level of the study: The dose-escalation cohort had hepatocellular carcinoma, melanoma, renal cell or head and neck cancer.

Profiling relied on immunoSEQ multiplex PCR, and the TCRdb table lists in-frame clones only, not all of them. The data show fewer than 100,000 clones, just over 85% seen once. Germline V CDR1 and CDR2: MNHNS, SASEGT. The CDR3 length is 14 residues. V was cut by 2 bases and J by 0 bases, with 5 bases left in between. Patients had blood sampled at baseline and again on cycle 4 day 1 and cycle 7 day 1. The chain recombines TRBV6-1 with TRBJ2-1; D remains ambiguous. This specimen was CD4+ or CD8+ T cells sorted from blood, taken in a trial of the OX40 agonist ivuxolimab. This clonotype originated in an adult with an advanced solid tumor such as melanoma, head and neck, liver or kidney cancer. CDR3: CASSESTSYNEQFF. The CDR3 bases are TGTGCCAGCAGTGAATCTACCTCCTACAATGAGCAGTTCTTC.